This TCR beta chain was observed in a study of immune cell composition in non-small cell lung cancer. Study outcomes and limitations: TIL tumour reactivity correlated with maximal tumour-associated clone frequency in adenocarcinoma. Tumour-associated clones >0.5% occurred in roughly a third of adenocarcinomas, about 69% of squamous. Lung adenocarcinomas had lower top 10 clone scores and clonality than squamous tumours.

Template was genomic DNA from frozen, unsorted single-cell suspensions. This clone was counted between two and nine times. Its specificity is unknown. Using immunoSEQ multiplex PCR, the repertoire was profiled, and TCRdb retains in-frame clones only, with some absent. The sample lists under 11,000 clones; roughly 60% were seen once. Trimming removed 10 bases from V and 8 bases from J; junction bases left unmatched: 7. The CDR3 extends over 12 amino acids. From germline, CDR1 is MNHEY and CDR2 SMNVEV (reference sequence). Sequencing input: lung tumor tissue. This clonotype originated in a human donor with non-small cell lung cancer. The rearrangement joins TRBV27 to TRBJ1-3; 8 nucleotides line up with TRBD1. CDR3 sequence: CATQGALHTIYF. CDR3 in DNA: TGTGCCACCCAGGGGGCTTTGCACACCATATATTTT.